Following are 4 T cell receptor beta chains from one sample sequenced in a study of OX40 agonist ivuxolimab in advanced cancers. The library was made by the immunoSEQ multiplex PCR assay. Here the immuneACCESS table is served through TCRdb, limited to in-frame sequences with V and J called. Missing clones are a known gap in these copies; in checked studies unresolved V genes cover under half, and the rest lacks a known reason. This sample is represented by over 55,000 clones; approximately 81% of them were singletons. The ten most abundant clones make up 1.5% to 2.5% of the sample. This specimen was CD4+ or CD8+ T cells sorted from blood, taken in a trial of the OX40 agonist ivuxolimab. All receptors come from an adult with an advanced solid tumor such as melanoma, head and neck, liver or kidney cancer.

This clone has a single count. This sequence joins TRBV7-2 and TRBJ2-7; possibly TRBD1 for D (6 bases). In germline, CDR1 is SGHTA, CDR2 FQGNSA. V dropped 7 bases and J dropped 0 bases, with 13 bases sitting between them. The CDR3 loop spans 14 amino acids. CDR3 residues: CASTGTPSSYEQYF. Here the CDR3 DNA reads TGTGCCAGCACCGGGACACCGAGCTCCTACGAGCAGTACTTC.

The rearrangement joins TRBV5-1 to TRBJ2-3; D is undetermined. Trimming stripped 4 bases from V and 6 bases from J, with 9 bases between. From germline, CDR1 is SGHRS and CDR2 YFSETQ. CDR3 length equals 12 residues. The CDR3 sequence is CASSRDGDTQYF. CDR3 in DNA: TGCGCCAGCAGCCGAGACGGGGATACGCAGTATTTT.

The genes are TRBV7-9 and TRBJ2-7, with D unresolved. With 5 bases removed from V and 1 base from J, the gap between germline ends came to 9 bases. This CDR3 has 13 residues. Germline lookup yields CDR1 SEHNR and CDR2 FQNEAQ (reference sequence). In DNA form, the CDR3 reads TGTGCCAGCAGCGCCTACGGGTCCTACGAGCAGTACTTC. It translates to CASSAYGSYEQYF.

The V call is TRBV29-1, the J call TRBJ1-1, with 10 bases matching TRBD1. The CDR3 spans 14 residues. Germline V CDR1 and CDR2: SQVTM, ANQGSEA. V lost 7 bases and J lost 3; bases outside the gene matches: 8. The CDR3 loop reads CSADRTGGDTEAFF. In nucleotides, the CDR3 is TGCAGCGCCGACCGGACAGGGGGGGACACTGAAGCTTTCTTT.